This TCR beta chain is drawn from a study of T-cell reconstitution after alpha-beta-depleted transplantation in children. Findings and caveats of the study: Day-60 TCRbeta diversity that was high in some patients was derived from surviving recipient T cells and thymic progenitors. About two months after transplant, alpha-beta T cells reportedly came from several hundred expanded graft clones.

During its preparation, the TCRbeta library received unique molecular identifiers. One entry per CDR3 protein, called by TCRdb with MiXCR from the PCR reads. This sample has over 45,000 distinct CDR3 sequences, with approximately 8.7% found just once. CDR1 SGHTA and CDR2 FQGNSA come from the germline V gene. This CDR3 comprises 12 residues. The germline V and J ends were trimmed by 5 bases and 9 bases, with 13 bases remaining between them. This clonotype was counted many times. Its specificity is not known. The source of this sequence is a male patient aged 2 to 10 who had a stem cell transplant for chronic granulomatous disease, so the T cells may come from the graft donor. This material consisted of PBMCs, mostly from graft donor cells, taken 60 days after TCRalphabeta/CD19-depleted stem cell transplant. The chain couples TRBV7-2 to TRBJ1-2; tentative D call: TRBD1 (6 bases). As DNA, the CDR3 is TGTGCCAGCAGCCCTAGGACAGCAAGCTACACCTTC. Encoded protein: CASSPRTASYTF. Filled out from reference TRBV7-2 and TRBJ1-2, the complete variable domain reads GAGVSQSPSNKVTEKGKDVELRCDPISGHTALYWYRQSLGQGLEFLIYFQGNSAPDKSGLPSDRFSAERTGGSVSTLTIQRTQQEDSAVYLCASSPRTASYTFGSGTRLTVV.